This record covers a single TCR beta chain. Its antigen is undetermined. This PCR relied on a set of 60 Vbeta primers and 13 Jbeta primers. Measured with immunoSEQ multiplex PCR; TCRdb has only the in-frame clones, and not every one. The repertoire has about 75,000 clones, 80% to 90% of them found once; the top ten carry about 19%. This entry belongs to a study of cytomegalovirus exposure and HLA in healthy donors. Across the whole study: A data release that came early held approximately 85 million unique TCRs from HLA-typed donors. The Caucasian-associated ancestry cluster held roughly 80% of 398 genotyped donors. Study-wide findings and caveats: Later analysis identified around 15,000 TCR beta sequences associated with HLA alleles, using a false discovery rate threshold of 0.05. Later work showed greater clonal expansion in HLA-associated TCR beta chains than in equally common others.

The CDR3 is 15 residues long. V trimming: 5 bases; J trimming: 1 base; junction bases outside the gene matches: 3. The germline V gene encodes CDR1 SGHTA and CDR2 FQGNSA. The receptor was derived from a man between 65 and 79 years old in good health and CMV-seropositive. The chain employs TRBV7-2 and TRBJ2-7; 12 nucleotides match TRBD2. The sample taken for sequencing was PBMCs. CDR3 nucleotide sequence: TGTGCCAGCAGCACTAGCGGGGGGCCTTCCTACGAGCAGTACTTC. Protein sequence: CASSTSGGPSYEQYF.